A selection of T cell receptor beta chains follows, all from one sample in a study of cytomegalovirus exposure and HLA in healthy donors. Produced via immunoSEQ multiplex PCR; TCRdb's table is partial and in-frame only. This sample has about 150,000 clones, with 60% to 75% found just once. The source material was PBMCs. Receptors were obtained from a man younger than 35 in good health and CMV-seronegative. Both conserved end residues are part of each CDR3. The D gene is left open where the match is weak. The listing skips clone size in some rows; elsewhere it reads once, few, many or a size class.

v_gene: TRBV28; d_gene: .; abundance: .; j_gene: TRBJ1-3; CDR3nt: TGTGCTACCAAGACACGGATTGCCATATATTTT; CDR3aa: CATKTRIAIYF
v_gene: TRBV25-1; d_gene: .; abundance: .; j_gene: TRBJ1-6; CDR3nt: TGTGCCAGCAGGGCATTACAGGGCTCACCCCTCCACTTT; CDR3aa: CASRALQGSPLHF
v_gene: TRBV4-3; d_gene: .; abundance: .; j_gene: TRBJ1-2; CDR3nt: TGCGCCAGCAGCCAAGTAGTGGCAGGGGCCTATGGCTACACCTTC; CDR3aa: CASSQVVAGAYGYTF
v_gene: TRBV5-1; d_gene: TRBD1; abundance: .; j_gene: TRBJ2-3; CDR3nt: TGCGCCAGCAGGGCCGGGACAGGGACAGATACGCAGTATTTT; CDR3aa: CASRAGTGTDTQYF
v_gene: TRBV7-2; d_gene: .; abundance: .; j_gene: TRBJ2-3; CDR3nt: TGTGCCAGCAGCCCGACGACAGGTGGGGGCTCGAATACGCAGTATTTT; CDR3aa: CASSPTTGGGSNTQYF
v_gene: TRBV6-5; d_gene: .; abundance: .; j_gene: TRBJ2-7; CDR3nt: TGTGCCAGCAGTTACGGTACGGGTTACGAGCAGTACTTC; CDR3aa: CASSYGTGYEQYF
v_gene: TRBV19; d_gene: TRBD1; abundance: .; j_gene: TRBJ1-1; CDR3nt: TGTGCCAGTAGTAGGGACAGGGGGGGTCAGGCTTTCTTT; CDR3aa: CASSRDRGGQAFF
v_gene: TRBV7-8; d_gene: TRBD1; abundance: .; j_gene: TRBJ2-1; CDR3nt: TGTGCCAGCAGCTTTAAAATCTGGGACAGGGATAATGAGCAGTTCTTC; CDR3aa: CASSFKIWDRDNEQFF
v_gene: TRBV27; d_gene: .; abundance: .; j_gene: TRBJ1-5; CDR3nt: TGTGCCAGCAGTGCCTATAGCAATCAGCCCCAGCATTTT; CDR3aa: CASSAYSNQPQHF
v_gene: TRBV6-9; d_gene: .; abundance: once; j_gene: TRBJ1-2; CDR3nt: TGTGCCAGCAGTCATAGAGGTCCCCACAGGAATTTCTATGGCTACACCTTC; CDR3aa: CASSHRGPHRNFYGYTF
v_gene: TRBV27; d_gene: TRBD2; abundance: few; j_gene: TRBJ2-1; CDR3nt: TGTGCCAGCACCCCCTACCCCTCCGGGGGGAGCTCCTACAATGAGCAGTTCTTC; CDR3aa: CASTPYPSGGSSYNEQFF
v_gene: TRBV7-2; d_gene: .; abundance: .; j_gene: TRBJ1-2; CDR3nt: TGTGCCAGCAGCTTAGGTTTCGCAGCTAACTATGGCTACACCTTC; CDR3aa: CASSLGFAANYGYTF
v_gene: TRBV6-1; d_gene: TRBD1; abundance: .; j_gene: TRBJ2-5; CDR3nt: TGTGCCAGCAGTGAAGGTGGACAGGGGGCAGAGACCCAGTACTTC; CDR3aa: CASSEGGQGAETQYF
v_gene: TRBV6-5; d_gene: .; abundance: .; j_gene: TRBJ1-5; CDR3nt: TGTGCCAGCAGTTCCGGACTGAATCAGCCCCAGCATTTT; CDR3aa: CASSSGLNQPQHF
v_gene: TRBV5-1; d_gene: TRBD2; abundance: once; j_gene: TRBJ2-3; CDR3nt: TGCGCCAGCAGCAGTGGTGTGCTAGCGGGCGGGGGCACAGATACGCAGTATTTT; CDR3aa: CASSSGVLAGGGTDTQYF
v_gene: TRBV6-1; d_gene: .; abundance: .; j_gene: TRBJ2-3; CDR3nt: TGTGCCAGCAGTGAAGCGGCGGGGTATAGCACAGATACGCAGTATTTT; CDR3aa: CASSEAAGYSTDTQYF